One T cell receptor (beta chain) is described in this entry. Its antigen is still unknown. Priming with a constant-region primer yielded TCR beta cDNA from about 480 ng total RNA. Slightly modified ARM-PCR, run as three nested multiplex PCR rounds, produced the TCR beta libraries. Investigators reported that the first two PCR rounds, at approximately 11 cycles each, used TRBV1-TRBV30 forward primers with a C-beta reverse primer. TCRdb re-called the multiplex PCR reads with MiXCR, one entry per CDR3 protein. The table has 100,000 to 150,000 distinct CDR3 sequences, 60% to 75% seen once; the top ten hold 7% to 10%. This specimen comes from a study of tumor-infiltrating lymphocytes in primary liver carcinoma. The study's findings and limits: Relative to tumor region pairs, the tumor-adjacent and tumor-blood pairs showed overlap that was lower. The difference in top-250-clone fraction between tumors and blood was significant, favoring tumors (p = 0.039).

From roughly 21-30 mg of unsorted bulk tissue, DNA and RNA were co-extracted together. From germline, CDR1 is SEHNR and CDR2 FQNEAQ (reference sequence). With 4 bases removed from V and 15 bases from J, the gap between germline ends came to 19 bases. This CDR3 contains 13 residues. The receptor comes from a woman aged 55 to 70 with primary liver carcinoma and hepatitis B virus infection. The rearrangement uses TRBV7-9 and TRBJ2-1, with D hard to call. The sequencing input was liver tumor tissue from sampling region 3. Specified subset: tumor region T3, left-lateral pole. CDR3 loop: CASSYRRIPWRFF. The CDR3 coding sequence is TGTGCCAGCAGCTACCGTAGGATTCCTTGGCGGTTCTTC.